This TCR beta chain derives from a study of T cell repertoires in cytomegalovirus infection. Germline V gene sequence: CDR1 SGHRS, CDR2 YFSETQ. The CDR3 runs 15 residues. V lost 1 base to trimming and J lost 7 bases; unmatched junction nucleotides: 8. Concerning this clonotype itself: Its matching antigen is unknown.

Using its own MiXCR run on the reads, TCRdb lists one record per CDR3 protein. The profile shows roughly 700,000 distinct CDR3 sequences, around 35% of them singletons. The chain uses TRBV5-1 and TRBJ2-1; 7 bases line up with TRBD2. This clonotype originated in a human donor in good health (CMV status not recorded). Some clones in this sample may be carry-over from other donors' samples. The sequences come from cultured PBMCs, collected from culture after CMV antigen stimulation. CDR3 region: CASSLKAGAINEQFF. Written as DNA, the CDR3 is TGCGCCAGCAGCTTGAAGGCGGGAGCGATTAATGAGCAGTTCTTC.